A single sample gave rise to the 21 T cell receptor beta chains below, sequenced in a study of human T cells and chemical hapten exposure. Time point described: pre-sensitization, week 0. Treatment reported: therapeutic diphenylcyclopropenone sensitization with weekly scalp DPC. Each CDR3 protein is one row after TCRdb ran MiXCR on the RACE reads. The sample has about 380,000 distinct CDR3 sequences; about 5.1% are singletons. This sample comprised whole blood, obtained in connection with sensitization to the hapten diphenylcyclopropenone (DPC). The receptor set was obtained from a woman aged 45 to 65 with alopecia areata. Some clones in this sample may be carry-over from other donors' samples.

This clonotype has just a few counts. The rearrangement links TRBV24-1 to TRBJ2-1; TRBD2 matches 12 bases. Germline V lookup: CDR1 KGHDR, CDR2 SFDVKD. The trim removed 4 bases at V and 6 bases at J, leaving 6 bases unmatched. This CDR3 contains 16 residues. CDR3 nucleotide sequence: TGTGCCACCAGTGACCCTAGCGGGAGGGCCGTCAATGAGCAGTTCTTC. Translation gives CATSDPSGRAVNEQFF.

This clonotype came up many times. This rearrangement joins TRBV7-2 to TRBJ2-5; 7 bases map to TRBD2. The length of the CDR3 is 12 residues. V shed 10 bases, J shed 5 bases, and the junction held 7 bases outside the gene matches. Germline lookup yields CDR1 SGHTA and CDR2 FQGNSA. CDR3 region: CATGTTSETQYF. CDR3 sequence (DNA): TGTGCCACCGGGACTACCTCGGAGACCCAGTACTTC.

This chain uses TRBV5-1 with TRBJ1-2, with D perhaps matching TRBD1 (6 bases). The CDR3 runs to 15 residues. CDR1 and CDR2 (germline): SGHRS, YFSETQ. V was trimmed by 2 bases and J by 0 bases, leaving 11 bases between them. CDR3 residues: CASSLQGAANYGYTF. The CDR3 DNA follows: TGCGCCAGCAGCTTACAGGGAGCAGCTAACTATGGCTACACCTTC.

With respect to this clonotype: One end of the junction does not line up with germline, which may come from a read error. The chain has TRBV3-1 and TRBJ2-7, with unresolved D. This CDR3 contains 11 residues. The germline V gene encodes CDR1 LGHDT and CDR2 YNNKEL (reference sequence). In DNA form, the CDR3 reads TGTGGCAGCAGCCAGGCCTACGAGCAGTACTTC. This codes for CGSSQAYEQYF.

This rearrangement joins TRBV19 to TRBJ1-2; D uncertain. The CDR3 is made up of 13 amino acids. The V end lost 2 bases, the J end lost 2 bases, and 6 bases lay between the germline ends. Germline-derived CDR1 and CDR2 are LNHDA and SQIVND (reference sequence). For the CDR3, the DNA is TGTGCCAGTAGTATACACGGCAACTATGGCTACACCTTC. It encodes CASSIHGNYGYTF. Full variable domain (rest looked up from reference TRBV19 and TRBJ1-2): DGGITQSPKYLFRKEGQNVTLSCEQNLNHDAMYWYRQDPGQGLRLIYYSQIVNDFQKGDIAEGYSVSREKKESFPLTVTSAQKNPTAFYLCASSIHGNYGYTFGSGTRLTVV.

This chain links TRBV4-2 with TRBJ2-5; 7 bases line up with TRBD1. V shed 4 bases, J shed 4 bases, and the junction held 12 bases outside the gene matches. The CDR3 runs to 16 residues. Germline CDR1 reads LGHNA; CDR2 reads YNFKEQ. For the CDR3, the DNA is TGTGCCAGCAGCCGGAGACAGGGCGACGAGGCAGAGACCCAGTACTTC. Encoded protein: CASSRRQGDEAETQYF.

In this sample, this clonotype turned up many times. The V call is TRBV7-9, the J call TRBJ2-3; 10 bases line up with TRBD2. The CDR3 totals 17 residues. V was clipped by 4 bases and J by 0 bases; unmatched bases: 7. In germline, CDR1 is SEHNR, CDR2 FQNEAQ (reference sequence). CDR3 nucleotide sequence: TGTGCCAGCAGCTCCCGGACTAGCGGAACTAGCACAGATACGCAGTATTTT. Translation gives CASSSRTSGTSTDTQYF.

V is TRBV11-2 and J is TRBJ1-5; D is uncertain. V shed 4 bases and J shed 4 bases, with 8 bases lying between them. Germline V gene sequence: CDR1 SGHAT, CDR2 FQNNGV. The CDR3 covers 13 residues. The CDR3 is CASSSKINQPQHF. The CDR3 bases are TGTGCCAGCAGCTCCAAAATTAATCAGCCCCAGCATTTT.

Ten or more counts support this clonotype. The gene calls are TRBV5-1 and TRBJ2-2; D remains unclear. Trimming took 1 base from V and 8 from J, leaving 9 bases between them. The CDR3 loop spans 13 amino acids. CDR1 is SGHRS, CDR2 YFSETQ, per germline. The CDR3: CASSLNAEGELFF. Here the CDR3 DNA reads TGCGCCAGCAGCTTGAATGCGGAGGGGGAGCTGTTTTTT.

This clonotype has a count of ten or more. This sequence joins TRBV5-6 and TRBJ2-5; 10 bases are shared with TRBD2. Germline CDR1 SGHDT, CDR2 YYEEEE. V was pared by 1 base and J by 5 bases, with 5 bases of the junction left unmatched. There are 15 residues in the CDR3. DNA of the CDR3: TGTGCCAGCAGCTTGAAGGCTAGCGGGGGCGAGACCCAGTACTTC. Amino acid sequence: CASSLKASGGETQYF.

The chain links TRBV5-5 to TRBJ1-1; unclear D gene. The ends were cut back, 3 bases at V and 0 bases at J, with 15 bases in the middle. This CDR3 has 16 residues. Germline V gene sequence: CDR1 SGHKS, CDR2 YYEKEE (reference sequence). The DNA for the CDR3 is TGTGCCAGCAGCTGGGAGAGTCGACCCATGAACACTGAAGCTTTCTTT. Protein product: CASSWESRPMNTEAFF.

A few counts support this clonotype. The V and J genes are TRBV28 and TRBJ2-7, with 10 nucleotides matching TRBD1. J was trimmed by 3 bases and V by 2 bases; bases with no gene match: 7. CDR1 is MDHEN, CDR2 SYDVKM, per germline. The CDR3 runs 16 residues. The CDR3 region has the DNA TGTGCCAGCAGTTTACTCGGACAGGGGGTTATCTACGAGCAGTACTTC. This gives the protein CASSLLGQGVIYEQYF.

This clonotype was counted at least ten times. In DNA, the CDR3 is TGTGCCAGCCGACCCTCGGGGGTAAACTCCTACAATGAGCAGTTCTTC. It yields the protein CASRPSGVNSYNEQFF. The chain joins TRBV12-3 or TRBV12-4 to TRBJ2-1; D is possibly TRBD2 (6 bases). The V and J ends lost 8 bases and 0 bases respectively, with 17 bases between them. There are 16 residues in the CDR3.

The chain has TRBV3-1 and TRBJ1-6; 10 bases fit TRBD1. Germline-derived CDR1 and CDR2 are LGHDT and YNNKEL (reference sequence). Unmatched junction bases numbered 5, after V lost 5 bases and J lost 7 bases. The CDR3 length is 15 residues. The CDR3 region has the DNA TGTGCCAGCAGCGAAGGGACAGGGGACAATTCACCCCTCCACTTT. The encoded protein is CASSEGTGDNSPLHF.

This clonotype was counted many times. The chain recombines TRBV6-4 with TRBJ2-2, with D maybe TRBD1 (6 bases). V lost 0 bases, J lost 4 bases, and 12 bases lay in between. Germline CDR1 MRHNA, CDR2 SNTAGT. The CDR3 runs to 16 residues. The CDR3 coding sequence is TGTGCCAGCAGTGACTCAACAGGGTGGCCCACCGGGGAGCTGTTTTTT. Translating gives CASSDSTGWPTGELFF.

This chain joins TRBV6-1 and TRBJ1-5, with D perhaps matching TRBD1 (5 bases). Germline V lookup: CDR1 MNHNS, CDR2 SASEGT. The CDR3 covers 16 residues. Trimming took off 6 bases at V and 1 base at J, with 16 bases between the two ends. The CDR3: CASRDSGLGSNQPQHF. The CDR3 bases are TGTGCCAGCAGGGATTCGGGGCTAGGGAGCAATCAGCCCCAGCATTTT.

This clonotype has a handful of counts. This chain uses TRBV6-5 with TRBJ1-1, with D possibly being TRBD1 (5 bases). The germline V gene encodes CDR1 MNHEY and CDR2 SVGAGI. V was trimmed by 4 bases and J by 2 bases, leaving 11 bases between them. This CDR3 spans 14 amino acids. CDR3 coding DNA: TGTGCCAGCAGTTTAAGGGGTTTTAACACTGAAGCTTTCTTT. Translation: CASSLRGFNTEAFF.

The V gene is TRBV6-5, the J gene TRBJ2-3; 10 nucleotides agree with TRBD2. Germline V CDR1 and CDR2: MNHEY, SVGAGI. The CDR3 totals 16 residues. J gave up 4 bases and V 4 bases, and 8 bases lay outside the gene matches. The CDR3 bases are TGTGCCAGCAGTTTTAAGAGCGGGAGGGCCCCAGATACGCAGTATTTT. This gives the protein CASSFKSGRAPDTQYF.

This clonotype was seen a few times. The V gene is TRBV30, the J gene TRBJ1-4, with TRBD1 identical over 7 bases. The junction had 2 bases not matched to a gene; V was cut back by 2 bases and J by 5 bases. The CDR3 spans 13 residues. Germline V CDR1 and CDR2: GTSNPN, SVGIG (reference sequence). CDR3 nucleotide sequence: TGTGCCTGGAGTAAACAGGGGAATGAAAAACTGTTTTTT. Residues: CAWSKQGNEKLFF.

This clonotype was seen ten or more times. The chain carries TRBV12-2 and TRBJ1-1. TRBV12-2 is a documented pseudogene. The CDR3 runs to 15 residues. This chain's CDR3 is CASRLIIVMNTEAFF. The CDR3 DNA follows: TGTGCAAGTCGCTTAATCATCGTCATGAACACTGAAGCTTTCTTT.

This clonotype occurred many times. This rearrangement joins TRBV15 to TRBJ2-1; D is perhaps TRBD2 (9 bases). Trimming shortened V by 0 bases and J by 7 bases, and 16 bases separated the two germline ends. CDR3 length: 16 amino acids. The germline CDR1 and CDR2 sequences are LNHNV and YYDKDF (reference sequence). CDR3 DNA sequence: TGTGCCACCAGCAGAGATTCTAGCGGGACAGGTAATGAGCAGTTCTTC. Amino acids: CATSRDSSGTGNEQFF.